These 29 T cell receptor beta chains were sequenced from one sample in a study of T cells in Graves' hyperthyroidism and ophthalmopathy. TCR beta CDR3 region amplification was performed from RNA transcripts. Using the HTBI primer set, a first-round RT-PCR was run on the TCR CDR3. MiXCR was run by TCRdb on the multiplex PCR reads, yielding one entry per CDR3 protein. The sample records about 560,000 distinct CDR3 sequences, about 43% being singletons. Material: peripheral blood or thyroid tissue (not recorded which). These TCRs come from a woman aged 18-30 years with Graves' hyperthyroidism.

This clonotype came up a few times. The chain uses TRBV5-1 and TRBJ2-2; a possible D gene is TRBD2 (6 bases). The CDR3 is made up of 12 amino acids. V was clipped by 6 bases and J by 7 bases, with 10 bases between them. Germline V CDR1 and CDR2: SGHRS, YFSETQ. The CDR3 bases are TGCGCCAGCACGGGGGACGTCGGGGAGCTGTTTTTT. Protein: CASTGDVGELFF.

The V and J genes are TRBV7-9 and TRBJ2-5, with 8 bases aligning to TRBD2. V lost 5 bases and J lost 4; bases outside the gene matches: 6. The germline V gene has CDR1 SEHNR and CDR2 FQNEAQ (reference sequence). This CDR3 is 14 amino acids long. The CDR3 DNA is TGTGCCAGCAGCACAGCGGGAGATAGAGAGACCCAGTACTTC. As protein: CASSTAGDRETQYF.

The J gene is TRBJ2-5, the V gene TRBV10-2; 16 bases agree with TRBD2. V lost 6 bases, J lost 4 bases, and 8 bases stayed unmatched. The germline gives CDR1 WSHSY, CDR2 SAAADI. The CDR3 consists of 17 residues. The CDR3 bases are TGCGCCAGCAGGTCGGGACTAGCGGGAGGGCCACGAGAGACCCAGTACTTC. Amino acid sequence: CASRSGLAGGPRETQYF.

The chain uses TRBV18 and TRBJ2-6; D is unclear. The germline V gene has CDR1 KGHSH and CDR2 LQKENI. V was clipped by 2 bases and J by 0 bases, with 8 bases between them. The CDR3 is 16 residues long. The CDR3 bases are TGTGCCAGCTCACCAGGGGTCGTCTCTGGGGCCAACGTCCTGACTTTC. It codes for CASSPGVVSGANVLTF.

This clonotype was found many times. The V gene is TRBV2, the J gene TRBJ1-5; no clear D. CDR1 and CDR2 (germline): SNHLY, FYNNEI. Deletions cut 7 bases from V and 0 bases from J, with 10 bases between. CDR3 size: 14 residues. The CDR3 sequence is CASKGRSSNQPQHF. DNA for the CDR3: TGTGCCAGCAAAGGCAGGAGTAGCAATCAGCCCCAGCATTTT.

As concerns this clonotype: A much larger clone is a single base away; this may be a read error. The rearrangement links TRBV2 to TRBJ1-5; 8 bases agree with TRBD1. J lost 1 base, V lost 6 bases, and 5 bases had no gene match. Germline values: CDR1 SNHLY, CDR2 FYNNEI. The CDR3 is 15 amino acids. The chain's CDR3 is CASRPDRESNQPQHF. The CDR3 DNA sequence: TGTGCCAGCAGACCGGACAGGGAAAGCAATCAGCCCCAGCATTTT.

This chain connects TRBV2 to TRBJ1-2; D unclear. Germline CDR1 and CDR2: SNHLY and FYNNEI. This CDR3 contains 13 residues. V was cut by 6 bases and J by 0 bases, with 8 bases left in between. The CDR3 here is CASRDLTNYGYTF. The CDR3 region has the DNA TGTGCCAGCAGGGATCTTACTAACTATGGCTACACCTTC.

This clonotype has just a few counts. The chain couples TRBV25-1 to TRBJ1-6; D is ambiguous. V lost 4 bases and J 1 base, leaving 8 bases between the germline ends. The CDR3 is 15 residues long. The germline V gene encodes CDR1 MGHDK and CDR2 SYGVNS. Written as DNA, the CDR3 is TGTGCCAGCAGTGTAAAGGGTTCCTATAATTCACCCCTCCACTTT. Translating it yields CASSVKGSYNSPLHF.

The rearrangement uses TRBV12-3 or TRBV12-4 and TRBJ1-5; D unresolved. Between the trimmed V and J ends, which lost 4 bases and 8 bases, there was a span of 12 bases. The CDR3 is made up of 13 amino acids. The CDR3 sequence: CASSYTGYEPQHF. CDR3 nucleotides: TGTGCCAGCAGTTACACGGGGTATGAGCCCCAGCATTTT.

This rearrangement joins TRBV10-3 to TRBJ1-6, with 7 bases identical to TRBD1. V trimming: 3 bases; J trimming: 5 bases; junction bases outside the gene matches: 4. The CDR3 extends over 15 amino acids. Germline CDR1 ENHRY, CDR2 SYGVKD. CDR3: CAISEGDRNNSPLHF. The CDR3 region has the DNA TGTGCCATCAGTGAAGGGGACAGAAATAATTCACCCCTCCACTTT.

J is TRBJ2-5 and V is TRBV10-3, with unresolved D. Trimming stripped 4 bases from V and 7 bases from J, with 7 bases between. This CDR3 is 11 amino acids long. Germline CDR1 ENHRY, CDR2 SYGVKD. CDR3 protein: CAISVSGTQYF. CDR3 bases: TGTGCCATCAGTGTTTCTGGGACCCAGTACTTC.

The J gene is TRBJ1-4, the V gene TRBV29-1; 7 bases are a match to TRBD1. The CDR3 is 13 residues long. Losses at the gene ends were 5 bases for V and 7 bases for J; bases not matched to a gene: 7. Per germline, CDR1 SQVTM and CDR2 ANQGSEA. CDR3 bases: TGCAGCGTTTTCCGGGACAGCAGTGAAAAACTGTTTTTT. This codes for CSVFRDSSEKLFF.

This clonotype was observed a handful of times. The chain recombines TRBV25-1 with TRBJ1-2; 8 nucleotides match TRBD1. Germline V CDR1 and CDR2: MGHDK, SYGVNS. The ends lost 6 bases at V and 6 bases at J; junction bases unmatched: 6. This CDR3 is built from 13 residues. CDR3: CASSDRGLNGYTF. The CDR3 DNA follows: TGTGCCAGCAGCGACAGGGGCTTAAATGGCTACACCTTC.

Only a few counts were recorded for this clonotype. This chain joins TRBV6-6 and TRBJ1-2; TRBD1 agrees at 7 bases. The V and J ends lost 8 bases and 4 bases, in that order; junction bases with no gene match: 13. CDR3 length equals 15 residues. The germline V gene has CDR1 MNHNY and CDR2 SVGAGI (reference sequence). As DNA, the CDR3 is TGTGCCAGCGCATACTCCGGGACAGCACTCTATGGCTACACCTTC. Amino acids: CASAYSGTALYGYTF.

The J gene is TRBJ2-5, the V gene TRBV2, with 8 bases lining up with TRBD2. V lost 4 bases and J lost 5; bases outside the gene matches: 9. Per the germline V gene, CDR1 is SNHLY and CDR2 is FYNNEI. This CDR3 region has 15 residues. The CDR3 sequence: CASSARLASRETQYF. CDR3 bases: TGTGCCAGCAGTGCCCGACTAGCGTCTCGGGAGACCCAGTACTTC.

With regard to this clonotype: The junction shows a germline mismatch at one end, possibly a read error. The J gene is TRBJ2-7, the V gene TRBV23-1; the D is unclear. TRBV23-1 is an ORF, and what it does is uncertain. This CDR3 spans 16 amino acids. The DNA for the CDR3 is TGCGCCAGCAGTTTATCGATTATAGCTCTCTCCTCCGAGCAGTACTTC. Translated, it gives CASSLSIIALSSEQYF.

There are many counts of this clonotype. This chain's CDR3 is CAISELGVDSPLHF. The CDR3 nucleotides are TGTGCCATCAGTGAGTTGGGGGTGGACTCACCCCTCCACTTT. The V gene is TRBV10-3, the J gene TRBJ1-6; D is perhaps TRBD1 (5 bases). Germline CDR1 and CDR2: ENHRY and SYGVKD. Trimming removed 1 base at V and 10 bases at J, with 11 bases between. This CDR3 spans 14 amino acids.

The chain links TRBV24-1 to TRBJ1-2; 8 nucleotides line up with TRBD1. CDR1 is KGHDR, CDR2 SFDVKD, per germline. V shed 2 bases, J shed 7 bases, and the junction held 5 bases outside the gene matches. There are 14 residues in the CDR3. CDR3 nucleotide sequence: TGTGCCACCAGTGATTGGGACAGGAAGGGTGGCTACACCTTC. This codes for CATSDWDRKGGYTF.

V is TRBV10-3 and J is TRBJ1-2; possibly TRBD1 for D (6 bases). This CDR3 region has 12 residues. Germline CDR1 reads ENHRY; CDR2 reads SYGVKD. V shed 7 bases and J shed 5 bases, with 11 bases lying between them. The chain's CDR3 is CAITSGQYGYTF. The CDR3, as DNA: TGTGCCATCACCTCAGGACAGTATGGCTACACCTTC.

In this sample, this clonotype turned up a few times. The chain joins TRBV7-9 to TRBJ2-7; TRBD1 matches at 12 bases. J was trimmed by 3 bases and V by 5 bases; bases with no gene match: 11. This CDR3 comprises 17 residues. Germline-derived CDR1 and CDR2 are SEHNR and FQNEAQ (reference sequence). CDR3 in DNA: TGTGCCAGCAGCCGCACGGGACAGGGGGCGGGGGGCTACGAGCAGTACTTC. This gives the protein CASSRTGQGAGGYEQYF.

The chain joins TRBV25-1 to TRBJ2-2; no clear D gene. The CDR3 is 16 amino acids. Trimming pared 5 bases from V and 8 bases from J, leaving 21 bases between. CDR1 and CDR2 (germline): MGHDK, SYGVNS. CDR3 DNA: TGTGCCAGCAGTCCCGTCGCGGCCTTAGTTAGGGGGGAGCTGTTTTTT. Translated: CASSPVAALVRGELFF.

In the case of this clonotype: It may be a read error: a sequence one base away is much more abundant. The V gene is TRBV29-1, the J gene TRBJ1-1; D unclear. V dropped 7 bases and J dropped 1 base, with 7 bases sitting between them. The CDR3 runs to 11 residues. CDR1 and CDR2 from the germline V gene are SQVTM and ANQGSEA. The CDR3 reads CSGAGNTEAFF. The CDR3 region has the DNA TGCAGCGGAGCGGGGAACACTGAAGCTTTCTTT.

This clonotype was detected many times. The chain has TRBV12-3 or TRBV12-4 and TRBJ1-2; D is unresolved. The CDR3 spans 12 residues. With 6 bases removed from V and 7 bases from J, the gap between germline ends came to 12 bases. As DNA, the CDR3 is TGTGCCAGCAGATTGGGAGGTGGTGGCTACACCTTC. Amino acid sequence: CASRLGGGGYTF.

This clonotype appeared many times. J is TRBJ1-1 and V is TRBV7-3; 7 bases are a match to TRBD1. The CDR3 has 14 amino acids. Germline lookup yields CDR1 SGHTA and CDR2 FQGTGA. V trimming: 5 bases; J trimming: 1 base; junction bases outside the gene matches: 4. The CDR3 loop is CASSPDRENTEAFF. Here the CDR3 DNA reads TGTGCCAGCAGCCCCGACAGGGAGAACACTGAAGCTTTCTTT.

This clonotype was seen at least ten times. The chain uses TRBV7-3 and TRBJ2-7, with TRBD1 identical over 9 bases. CDR3 length: 14 amino acids. The germline gives CDR1 SGHTA, CDR2 FQGTGA. Trimming took 4 bases from V and 2 from J; bases not matched to a gene: 3. CDR3 DNA: TGTGCCAGCAGCTCCGGGACAGGGACCTACGAGCAGTACTTC. It translates to CASSSGTGTYEQYF.

This clonotype has more than one count but fewer than ten. The chain links TRBV2 to TRBJ1-5; D perhaps matches TRBD1 (5 bases). The CDR3 loop spans 14 amino acids. Germline V gene data show CDR1 as SNHLY and CDR2 as FYNNEI. The V gene lost 6 bases and the J gene lost 9 bases, with 18 bases spanning the gap. CDR3 loop: CASRAGTAVGPQHF. CDR3 coding DNA: TGTGCCAGCAGAGCCGGGACCGCGGTTGGGCCCCAGCATTTT.

V usage is TRBV7-9 and J usage is TRBJ2-7; D ambiguous. Germline V CDR1 and CDR2: SEHNR, FQNEAQ (reference sequence). The germline V and J ends were trimmed by 5 bases and 7 bases, with 18 bases remaining between them. The CDR3 runs 14 residues. This CDR3 is CASSQETDGREQYF. The CDR3 DNA sequence: TGTGCCAGCAGCCAAGAAACGGATGGGCGAGAGCAGTACTTC.

Note on this clonotype: One end of the junction fails to match germline, which may point to a read error. This rearrangement joins TRBV5-1 to TRBJ1-6; no definite D call. In germline, CDR1 is SGHRS, CDR2 YFSETQ. The CDR3 sequence is 12 residues long. The CDR3 reads CASRWNNSPPHF. DNA of the CDR3: TGTGCCAGCAGATGGAATAATTCACCCCCCCACTTT.

This clonotype was seen repeatedly, ten times or more. The rearrangement uses TRBV24-1 and TRBJ1-2; D is ambiguous. V was cut by 2 bases and J by 10 bases, with 7 bases left in between. Germline V gene sequence: CDR1 KGHDR, CDR2 SFDVKD. The CDR3 is 11 residues long. CDR3 sequence (DNA): TGTGCCACCAGTGATTCAGAGTCCTACACCTTC. Its protein product is CATSDSESYTF.